This TCR beta chain originates from a study of regulatory T cells in long-lasting Graves disease (dated by TCRdb to about 2021). Background for the entire study: Persistent Graves' disease was defined as antithyroid drug treatment for over 5 years with persistently positive TSH receptor autoantibodies. Patients with persistent Graves' disease were compared with patients with newly diagnosed Graves' disease using TCR sequencing and RNA sequencing of peripheral blood. The study took place in China and was registered as a clinical trial. A total of roughly 35 samples were covered by TCR sequencing, comprising approximately 13 persistent and around 20 newly diagnosed Graves' disease patients. Persistent Graves' disease patients in the clinical cohort had taken antithyroid drugs for 8 to 12 years on average.

The paper's findings and limits, for the study overall: As a limitation, the authors acknowledged that the small sample size may reduce accuracy. TRBV28, TRBJ1-2 and TRBJ2-5 were preferentially used in persistent disease, while TRBV20-1 and TRBJ2-1 were favored in newly diagnosed disease. Because the primary lesion, thyroid tissue, could not be accessed, the study looked at peripheral blood alone. Patients with persistent disease shared more public clonotypes (around 3,000) than newly diagnosed patients did (966). Compared with newly diagnosed patients, patients with persistent Graves' disease had lower TCR Shannon entropy and fewer highly expanded clones, which suggests clonal expansion. Sequencing and analysis were restricted to the TCR beta chain.

This clonotype was picked up many times. Its antigen has not been determined. Nothing much larger sits one base from this clone, and base qualities are not available. Library creation used multiplex PCR. Instrument used: Illumina HiSeq 4000. TCR beta libraries were built with iRepertoire HTBI primers and Arm-PCR amplification of CDR3 regions. PCR products were gel purified before sequencing. As for the authors' bioinformatics: Across samples, 60 to 70 TRBV and 15 or so TRBJ segments were identified and used for gene usage analysis of CDR3 amino acid clonotypes. COPE and FqMerger were used to merge filtered high-quality paired reads into contigs. Contigs were aligned with BLAST to IMGT TRBV, TRBD and TRBJ reference genes, and CDR3 was defined per IMGT. Any clonotype with a frequency above 0.1% was counted as a highly expanded clone. Shannon entropy served as the measure of repertoire diversity, while the Gini coefficient captured V-J evenness. A clonotype was considered public if more than one individual shared it. The raw public reads went through TCRdb reprocessing: fastp at Q25, MiXCR clone calling, in-frame beta chains kept. CDR3 protein duplicates are merged, each entry listing the most common genes and DNA. The V and J calls, along with clone size, are taken from TCRdb and not from the paper's own processing. This sample holds over 250,000 distinct CDR3 sequences; more than 20% were observed only once. Around three fifths of the sample is in the top ten clones.

The time point label, read with the paper, signifies: persistent/refractory GD, antithyroid drugs over 5 years with positive TRAb. For both TCR sequencing and RNA sequencing, RNA was extracted from PBMCs using TRIzol. The diagnosis of Graves' disease was made according to American Thyroid Association guidelines. Patients were recruited from an endocrinology department in Xi'an, China. Each patient gave about 9.1 milliliters of peripheral blood, collected in an EDTA anticoagulant tube. Ficoll Paque Plus density gradient separation was used to isolate PBMCs, and no further T cell sorting was performed. An Agilent 2100 Bioanalyzer and agarose gel were used to assess RNA quality, and a NanoDrop 2000 was used to measure RNA concentration. Here V drops 6 bases and J drops 6 bases, and the junction holds 8 bases not matched to any gene. In the germline V gene, CDR1 corresponds to SNHLY and CDR2 to FYNNEI. The CDR3 numbers 13 residues from cysteine through phenylalanine. Only the CDR3 portion is preserved as DNA: 39 bases, with reading frame beginning at the first base.

The sample was peripheral blood mononuclear cells (PBMCs), taken when the disease was refractory, from a patient treated with antithyroid drugs. The chain is encoded by TRBV2 joined to TRBJ2-7, with 7 bases aligning to TRBD1. The clonotype originates from a female donor with Graves disease. The CDR3 region: CASSPDRFSEQYF. The nucleotide sequence is given as TGTGCCAGCAGCCCGGACAGGTTTAGCGAGCAGTACTTC.